This passage covers 17 T cell receptor beta chains from one sample sequenced in a study of T cell responses to AZD1222 COVID-19 vaccine. The assay was immunoSEQ multiplex PCR, and TCRdb's table has in-frame clones only and misses some. The sample includes approximately 180,000 clones, 88% of them seen just once. Specimen: peripheral blood, collected 28 days after the second AZD1222 dose. These receptors all stem from an adult who received the AZD1222 COVID-19 vaccine.

In this sample, this clone turned up once. J is TRBJ1-1 and V is TRBV9, with TRBD1 as a possible D gene (6 bases). V lost 0 bases, J lost 5 bases, and 11 bases lay in between. CDR1 and CDR2 (germline): SGDLS, YYNGEE. CDR3 size: 14 residues. This chain's CDR3 is CASSVAQGRTEAFF. The CDR3 DNA reads TGTGCCAGCAGCGTAGCCCAGGGGCGGACTGAAGCTTTCTTT.

This clone has only one observation. The chain has TRBV7-3 and TRBJ1-2, with D perhaps TRBD1 (6 bases). V was pared by 0 bases and J by 8 bases, with 10 bases between. The germline gives CDR1 SGHTA, CDR2 FQGTGA. CDR3 size: 13 residues. In DNA, the CDR3 is TGTGCCAGCAGCTTAACGGGGGCGGGAGGCTACACCTTC. It encodes CASSLTGAGGYTF. Looking up the rest from reference TRBV7-3 and TRBJ1-2 gives the full variable domain: GAGVSQTPSNKVTEKGKYVELRCDPISGHTALYWYRQSLGQGPEFLIYFQGTGAADDSGLPNDRFFAVRPEGSVSTLKIQRTERGDSAVYLCASSLTGAGGYTFGSGTRLTVV.

The rearrangement joins TRBV3-1 (or the pseudogene TRBV3-2) to TRBJ2-3; the D is unclear. V lost 2 bases and J lost 4, with 13 bases in between. Germline V CDR1 and CDR2: LGHDT, YNNKEL (reference sequence). The CDR3 spans 15 residues. The CDR3 reads CASSQKAPPADTQYF. The DNA for the CDR3 is TGTGCCAGCAGCCAAAAGGCCCCGCCCGCAGATACGCAGTATTTT.

The chain carries TRBV5-1 and TRBJ2-7; perhaps TRBD2 as D (6 bases). Germline V gives CDR1 SGHRS, CDR2 YFSETQ. The CDR3 consists of 18 residues. Trimming pared 0 bases from V and 0 bases from J, leaving 19 bases between. The CDR3 region has the DNA TGCGCCAGCAGCTTGGGACTTACAGGTGGGGGAGGCTCCTACGAGCAGTACTTC. This gives the protein CASSLGLTGGGGSYEQYF. The entire variable domain, with the rest obtained from reference TRBV5-1 and TRBJ2-7, is as follows: KAGVTQTPRYLIKTRGQQVTLSCSPISGHRSVSWYQQTPGQGLQFLFEYFSETQRNKGNFPGRFSGRQFSNSRSEMNVSTLELGDSALYLCASSLGLTGGGGSYEQYFGPGTRLTVT.

The CDR3 DNA reads TGTGCCAGCAGCCAAGATTGGCAGGACCTCCAAGAGACCCAGTACTTC. Amino acid sequence: CASSQDWQDLQETQYF. J is TRBJ2-5 and V is TRBV3-1 (or the pseudogene TRBV3-2); D is uncertain. The germline gives CDR1 LGHDT, CDR2 YNNKEL (reference sequence). This CDR3 region has 16 residues. V lost 0 bases, J lost 1 base, and 12 bases lay in between.

This rearrangement joins TRBV13 to TRBJ1-1; D may be TRBD1 (5 bases). This CDR3 has 15 residues. Germline V gene sequence: CDR1 PRHDT, CDR2 FYEKMQ (reference sequence). V lost 1 base, J lost 1 base, and 10 bases lay in between. CDR3 nucleotide sequence: TGTGCCAGCAGCTTAGAAGGGACGGCGAACACTGAAGCTTTCTTT. This codes for CASSLEGTANTEAFF.

The gene calls are TRBV30 and TRBJ1-4; D call uncertain. Germline CDR1 and CDR2: GTSNPN and SVGIG (reference sequence). This CDR3 has 13 amino acids. V was clipped by 0 bases and J by 7 bases, with 9 bases between them. The chain's CDR3 is CAWSVWRGEKLFF. In nucleotides, the CDR3 is TGTGCCTGGAGTGTATGGCGTGGTGAAAAACTGTTTTTT.

This rearrangement joins TRBV24-1 to TRBJ1-1; D possibly corresponds to TRBD1 (5 bases). The CDR3 extends over 15 amino acids. Trimming shortened V by 5 bases and J by 4 bases, and 16 bases separated the two germline ends. Germline-derived CDR1 and CDR2 are KGHDR and SFDVKD. Here the CDR3 DNA reads TGTGCCACCAGTGTCGACAGCCCAAAACTCACTGAAGCTTTCTTT. Its translation is CATSVDSPKLTEAFF.

This rearrangement joins TRBV7-9 to TRBJ2-1, with a weak D call TRBD2 (6 bases). Trimming removed 5 bases at V and 5 bases at J, with 10 bases between. This CDR3 has 13 residues. Germline lookup yields CDR1 SEHNR and CDR2 FQNEAQ (reference sequence). CDR3 sequence reads: CASSAGTHNEQFF. In nucleotides, the CDR3 is TGTGCCAGCAGCGCCGGGACTCACAATGAGCAGTTCTTC.

V and J are TRBV19 and TRBJ2-2; D call uncertain. CDR1 and CDR2 from the germline V gene are LNHDA and SQIVND (reference sequence). V was shortened by 3 bases and J by 0 bases, with 8 bases between the two germline ends. There are 15 residues in the CDR3. In DNA form, the CDR3 reads TGTGCCAGTAGTATTAGGTCCACGAACACCGGGGAGCTGTTTTTT. It specifies CASSIRSTNTGELFF.

The chain couples TRBV19 to TRBJ1-2; TRBD1 aligns across 8 bases. The length of the CDR3 is 15 residues. CDR1 and CDR2 from the germline V gene are LNHDA and SQIVND (reference sequence). Trimming at V came to 3 bases and at J to 4 bases, leaving 7 bases not matched to a gene. CDR3 protein: CASSIGQGNSYGYTF. The DNA of the CDR3 is TGTGCCAGTAGTATTGGACAGGGTAATAGCTATGGCTACACCTTC.

The chain employs TRBV10-3 and TRBJ2-7; 8 bases fit TRBD2. The CDR3 is made up of 14 amino acids. After removal of 6 bases from V and 4 bases from J, the junction contained 8 bases not matched to a gene. Germline loops: CDR1 ENHRY, CDR2 SYGVKD. CDR3 sequence: CAISLSAGAYEQYF. CDR3 in DNA: TGTGCCATCAGCTTATCAGCGGGAGCTTACGAGCAGTACTTC.

The V call is TRBV6-5, the J call TRBJ1-4; D gene ambiguous. V was shortened by 6 bases and J by 3 bases, with 11 bases between the two germline ends. The germline gives CDR1 MNHEY, CDR2 SVGAGI. CDR3 length: 14 amino acids. The CDR3 nucleotides read TGTGCCAGCAGCACGACGGGCTCTAATGAAAAACTGTTTTTT. Protein product: CASSTTGSNEKLFF.

This chain uses TRBV2 with TRBJ1-3; D remains unclear. CDR3 size: 15 residues. Trimming removed 2 bases at V and 3 bases at J, with 11 bases between. Germline V gene lookup returns CDR1 SNHLY and CDR2 FYNNEI. CDR3 DNA: TGTGCCAGCAGTGAACGGGATGTCGTTGGAAACACCATATATTTT. As protein: CASSERDVVGNTIYF.

CDR3 residues: CASSDPGTVAYEQYF. CDR3 sequence (DNA): TGTGCCAGCAGCGATCCCGGGACCGTCGCCTACGAGCAGTACTTC. The chain uses TRBV6-2 or TRBV6-3 and TRBJ2-7, with D perhaps matching TRBD1 or TRBD2 (5 bases each). Trimming removed 6 bases at V and 2 bases at J, with 17 bases between. The CDR3 totals 15 residues. Per germline, CDR1 MNHEY and CDR2 SVGEGT.

The chain employs TRBV2 and TRBJ2-3, with unresolved D. V lost 3 bases and J lost 4, with 5 bases in between. Looked up from germline, CDR1 is SNHLY and CDR2 is FYNNEI. CDR3 length: 12 amino acids. CDR3 in DNA: TGTGCCAGCAGTGAGGGCGCAGATACGCAGTATTTT. Protein sequence: CASSEGADTQYF. The full variable domain, in which reference TRBV2 and TRBJ2-3 provide the parts outside the CDR3, is EPEVTQTPSHQVTQMGQEVILRCVPISNHLYFYWYRQILGQKVEFLVSFYNNEISEKSEIFDDQFSVERPDGSNFTLKIRSTKLEDSAMYFCASSEGADTQYFGPGTRLTVL.

V gene TRBV27 combines with J gene TRBJ2-1; D may match TRBD1 or TRBD2 (6 bases each). Trimming shortened V by 6 bases and J by 1 base, and 13 bases separated the two germline ends. This CDR3 contains 15 residues. CDR1 and CDR2 from the germline V gene are MNHEY and SMNVEV (reference sequence). The CDR3 here is CASSQGGSSYNEQFF. CDR3 nucleotides: TGTGCCAGCAGCCAAGGGGGGTCTTCCTACAATGAGCAGTTCTTC.